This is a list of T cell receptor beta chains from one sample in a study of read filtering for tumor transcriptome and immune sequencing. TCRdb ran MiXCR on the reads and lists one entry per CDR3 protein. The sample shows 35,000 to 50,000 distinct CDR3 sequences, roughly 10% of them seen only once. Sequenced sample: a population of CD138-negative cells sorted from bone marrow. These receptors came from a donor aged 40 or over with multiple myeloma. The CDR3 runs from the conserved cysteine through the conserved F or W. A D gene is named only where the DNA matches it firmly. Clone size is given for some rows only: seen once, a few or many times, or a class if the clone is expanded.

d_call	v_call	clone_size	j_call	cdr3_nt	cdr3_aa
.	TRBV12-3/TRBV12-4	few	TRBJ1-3	TGTGCCAGCGAGAGGGAAAACACTATATATTTT	CASERENTIYF
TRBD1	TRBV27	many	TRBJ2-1	TGTGCCAGCACTCCAGGGGGACAGGGGTACAATGAGCAGTTCTTC	CASTPGGQGYNEQFF
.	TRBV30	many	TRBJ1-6	TGTGCCTGGAGTAGTTCATCAGGGAGAAGATCACCCCTCCACTTT	CAWSSSSGRRSPLHF
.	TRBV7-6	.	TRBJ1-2	TGTGCCAGCAGCCCCGAAGGGAGCGGCTATGGCTACACCTTC	CASSPEGSGYGYTF
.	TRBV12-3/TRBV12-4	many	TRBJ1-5	TGTGCCAGCACCCGCGACAGTCCCAATCAGCCCCAGCATTTT	CASTRDSPNQPQHF
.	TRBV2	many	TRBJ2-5	TGTGCCAGCAGTGACGGGACTTTGACGGCCGCTGAGACCCAGTACTTC	CASSDGTLTAAETQYF
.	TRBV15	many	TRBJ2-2	TGTGCCACCAGCACCGGGAACGGGGGAACCACCGGGGAGCTGTTTTTT	CATSTGNGGTTGELFF
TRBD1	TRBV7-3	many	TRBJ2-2	TGTGCCAGCAGCTTAACACTTGGGGACAGGGGGAGCACCGGGGAGCTGTTTTTT	CASSLTLGDRGSTGELFF
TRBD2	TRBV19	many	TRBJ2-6	TGTGCCAGTACCCCGGGGGGGTCTGGGGCCAACGTCCTGACTTTC	CASTPGGSGANVLTF
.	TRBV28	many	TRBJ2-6	TGTGCCAGCAGAAACAGGGCTGGGGCCAACGTCCTGACTTTC	CASRNRAGANVLTF
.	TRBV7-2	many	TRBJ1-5	TGTGCCAGCAGCCGCCGCCCAGACGGGAATCAGCCCCAGCATTTT	CASSRRPDGNQPQHF
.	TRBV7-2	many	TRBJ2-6	TGTGCCAGCACCCTCAACCGGGGGCAGGGGGCCAACGTCCTGACTTTC	CASTLNRGQGANVLTF
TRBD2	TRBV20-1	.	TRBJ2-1	TGCAGTGCTAGCGGGAGGTACTACAATGAGCAGTTCTTC	CSASGRYYNEQFF
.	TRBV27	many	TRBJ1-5	TGTGCCAGCAGTTTATCCGCCCCGTGGGGGGTAGGGAATCAGCCCCAGCATTTT	CASSLSAPWGVGNQPQHF
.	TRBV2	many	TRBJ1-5	TGTGCCAGCAGGAGGGGGGACATAATATATAGCAATCAGCCCCAGCATTTT	CASRRGDIIYSNQPQHF
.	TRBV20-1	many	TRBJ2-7	TGCAGTGCTCTTCAACACGAGCAGTACTTC	CSALQHEQYF
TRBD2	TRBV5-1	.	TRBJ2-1	TGCGCCAACAGCTTGGGTGGACTAGCGGGGGCAGAGCAGTCCTTC	CANSLGGLAGAEQSF
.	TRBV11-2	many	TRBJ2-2	TGTGCCAGCAGCTTCCTCGACGGGGAGCTGTTTTTT	CASSFLDGELFF
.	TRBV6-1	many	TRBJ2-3	TGTGCCAGCACCCCGCAGGGTCAAGCGCAGTATTTT	CASTPQGQAQYF
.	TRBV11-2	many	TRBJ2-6	TGTGCCAGCAGCCCCTTATGGGCCTCTGGGGCCAACGTCCTGACTTTC	CASSPLWASGANVLTF
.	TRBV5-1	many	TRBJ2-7	TGCGCCAGCAGCTTAGGTAACAGCGACGAGCAGTACTTC	CASSLGNSDEQYF
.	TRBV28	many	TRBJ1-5	TGTGCCAGCAGTTCCCCGGCTGGCAATCAGCCCCAGCATTTT	CASSSPAGNQPQHF
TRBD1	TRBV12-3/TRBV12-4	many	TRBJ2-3	TGTGCCAGCACCGACAGGGACGGCGCAGATACGCAGTATTTT	CASTDRDGADTQYF
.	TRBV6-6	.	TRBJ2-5	TGTGCCAGCAGTCGGACACAAGACACCCAGAACTTC	CASSRTQDTQNF
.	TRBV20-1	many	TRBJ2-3	TGCAGTGCTCAAGACGGGAGCACAGATACGCAGTATTTT	CSAQDGSTDTQYF
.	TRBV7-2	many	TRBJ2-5	TGTGCCAGCAGCTTATCGATAGAGACCCAGTACTTC	CASSLSIETQYF
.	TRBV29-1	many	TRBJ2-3	TGCAGCGTTGTGGCGGACACAGATACGCAGTATTTT	CSVVADTDTQYF
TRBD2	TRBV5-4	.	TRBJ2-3	TGTGCCAGCAGCTTGGACTGGTCTAGCGGGGAGAGTATCACAGATACGCAGTATTTT	CASSLDWSSGESITDTQYF
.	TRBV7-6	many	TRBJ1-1	TGTGCCAGCAGCTTATCGGACACTGAAGCTTTCTTT	CASSLSDTEAFF
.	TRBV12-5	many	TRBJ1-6	TGTGCTAGTGGTAGGGGTACCTCCTATAATTCACCCCTCCACTTT	CASGRGTSYNSPLHF
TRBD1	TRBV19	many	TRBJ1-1	TGTGCCAGTAGTATGAAGACAGGGCCCACTGAAGCTTTCTTT	CASSMKTGPTEAFF
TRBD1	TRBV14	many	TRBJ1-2	TGTGCCAGCAGCCCGGGACAGGTCGGAGTTGATGGCTACACCTTC	CASSPGQVGVDGYTF
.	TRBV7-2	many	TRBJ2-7	TGTGCCAGCAGCTATGGGGTCGGGGCCTACGAGCAGTACTTC	CASSYGVGAYEQYF
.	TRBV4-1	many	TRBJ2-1	TGCGCCAGCAGCCAAGGGACAACCTACAATGAGCAGTTCTTC	CASSQGTTYNEQFF
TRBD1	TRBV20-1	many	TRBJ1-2	TGCAGTGCTCGGGACAGGCTTAACTATGGCTACACCTTC	CSARDRLNYGYTF
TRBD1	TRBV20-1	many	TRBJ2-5	TGCAGTGCTAGAGGGTCGAGCGGAGTAAGACAGGGACCCCAGTACTTC	CSARGSSGVRQGPQYF
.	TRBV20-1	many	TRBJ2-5	TGCAGTGCCAAACCGGACGATCAAGAGACCCAGTACTTC	CSAKPDDQETQYF
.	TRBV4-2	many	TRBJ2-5	TGTGCCAGCAGCCAAGTTGAGGGGCGCGGGGAGACCCAGTACTTC	CASSQVEGRGETQYF
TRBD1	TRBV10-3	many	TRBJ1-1	TGTGCCATCAGTGAGTCATCGACAGGGTGGATCACTGAAGCTTTCTTT	CAISESSTGWITEAFF
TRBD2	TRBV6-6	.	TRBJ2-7	TGTGCCAGCAGTCCTGGGACTAGCGTTCGGGAGCAGTACTTC	CASSPGTSVREQYF
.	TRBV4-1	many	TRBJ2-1	TGCGCCAGCAGCCTGGAGTCCTACAATGAGCAGTTCTTC	CASSLESYNEQFF
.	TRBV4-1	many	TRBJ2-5	TGCGCCAGCAGCCAAGATACGAGGGGCGGGCTTCGAGGAGAGACCCAGTACTTC	CASSQDTRGGLRGETQYF
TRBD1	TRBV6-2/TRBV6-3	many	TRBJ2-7	TGTGCCAGCAGTGACACCGGGACAGGGGCCCTCACCTACGAGCAGTACTTC	CASSDTGTGALTYEQYF
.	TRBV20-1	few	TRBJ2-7	TGCAGTGCCTCTCCGGTGGACATTTCCTACGAGCAGTACTTC	CSASPVDISYEQYF
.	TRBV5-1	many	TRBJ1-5	TGCGCCAGCAGCCAAGATAGCAATCAGCCCCAGCATTTT	CASSQDSNQPQHF
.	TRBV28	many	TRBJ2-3	TGTGCCAGCAGGATTGGTTCCCCGGATACGCAGTATTTT	CASRIGSPDTQYF
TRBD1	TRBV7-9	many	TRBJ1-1	TGTGCCAGCAGCCAGGGGGGGGAGAGCACTGAAGCTTTCTTT	CASSQGGESTEAFF
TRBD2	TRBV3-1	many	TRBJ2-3	TGTGCCAGCAGCCAAGAGGGGTACTTTGCGGGGGTAGCAGATACGCAGTATTTT	CASSQEGYFAGVADTQYF
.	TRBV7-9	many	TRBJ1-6	TGTGCCAGCAGAAACTCCTATAATTCACCCCTCCACTTT	CASRNSYNSPLHF
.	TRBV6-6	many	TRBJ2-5	TGTGCCAGCACCTTGCCGGGGGAGACCCAGTACTTC	CASTLPGETQYF
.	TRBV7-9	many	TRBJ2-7	TGTGCCAGCAGCCCCGAGGGGGTCGCCTACGAGCAGTACTTC	CASSPEGVAYEQYF
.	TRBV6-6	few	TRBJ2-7	TGTGCCAGCAGTCCGCCCGGGCCCTTGTACTTC	CASSPPGPLYF
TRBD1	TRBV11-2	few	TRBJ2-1	TGTGCCAGCAGGCCCACAGGGGCAACGGATGAGCAGTTCTTC	CASRPTGATDEQFF
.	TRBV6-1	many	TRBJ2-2	TGTGCCAGCAGGATGGGGGGGGACAGCAACACCGGGGAGCTGTTTTTT	CASRMGGDSNTGELFF
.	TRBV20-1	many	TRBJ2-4	TGCAGTGCTCCAAGTAGGGGGGCCACCAAAAACATTCAGTACTTC	CSAPSRGATKNIQYF
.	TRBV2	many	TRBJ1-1	TGTGCCAGTTTTAAAGGTAGGAACACTGAAGCTTTCTTT	CASFKGRNTEAFF
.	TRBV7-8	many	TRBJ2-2	TGTGCCAGAGGAGACACATATACCGGGGAGCTGTTTTTT	CARGDTYTGELFF